The TCR beta chain under discussion was sequenced for a study of T-cell memory formation after mild COVID-19. Regarding the study as a whole: Researchers report contracting CD4+ clones mostly in CM and EM, with CD8+ clones in EMRA.

TCRdb fed the 5' RACE reads into MiXCR, producing one record per CDR3 protein. The sample yields more than 200,000 distinct CDR3 sequences, 15% to 20% seen once. The CDR3 extends over 13 amino acids. The ends were cut back, 7 bases at V and 7 bases at J, with 17 bases in the middle. The germline CDR1 and CDR2 sequences are MNHEY and SVGEGT. As for this clonotype: What it binds is not known.

What was sequenced was PBMCs or a T cell subset sorted from them (not recorded which). The TCR sequence derives from a man aged 18 to 30 who had mild COVID-19 (a few samples of this study predate the infection). Cell type and time point are not known. The chain recombines TRBV6-2 or TRBV6-3 with TRBJ2-7; D possibly corresponds to TRBD1 (6 bases). CDR3 nucleotides: TGTGCCAGCAAGAACACAGGGATGGGGGAGCAGTACGTC. The encoded protein is CASKNTGMGEQYV.